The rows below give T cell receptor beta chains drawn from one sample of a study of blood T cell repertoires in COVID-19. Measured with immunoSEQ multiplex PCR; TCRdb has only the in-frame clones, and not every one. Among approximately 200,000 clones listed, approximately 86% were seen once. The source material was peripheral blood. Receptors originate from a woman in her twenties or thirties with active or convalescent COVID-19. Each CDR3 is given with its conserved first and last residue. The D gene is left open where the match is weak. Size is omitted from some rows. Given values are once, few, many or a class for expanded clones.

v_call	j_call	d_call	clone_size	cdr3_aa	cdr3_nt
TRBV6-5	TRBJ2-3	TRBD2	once	CASSIQRGSTDTQYF	TGTGCCAGCAGTATACAGCGGGGGTCCACAGATACGCAGTATTTT
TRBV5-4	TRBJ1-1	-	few	CASSLGSGRGTEAFF	TGTGCCAGCAGCTTGGGGTCTGGGCGGGGGACTGAAGCTTTCTTT
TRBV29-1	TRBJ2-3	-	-	CSVVDSYTDTQYF	TGCAGCGTGGTGGACAGTTACACAGATACGCAGTATTTT
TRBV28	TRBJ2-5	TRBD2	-	CASSSPGLTSRETQYF	TGTGCCAGCAGTTCCCCGGGACTAACCTCCCGAGAGACCCAGTACTTC
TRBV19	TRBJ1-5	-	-	CASSIGGNQPQHF	TGTGCCAGTAGTATCGGGGGTAATCAGCCCCAGCATTTT
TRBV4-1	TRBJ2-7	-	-	CASSQDHRTAYEQYF	TGCGCCAGCAGCCAAGACCACAGGACAGCTTACGAGCAGTACTTC
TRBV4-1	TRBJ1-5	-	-	CASSQAAVFNQPQHF	TGCGCCAGCAGCCAAGCAGCGGTTTTCAATCAGCCCCAGCATTTT
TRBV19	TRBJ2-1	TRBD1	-	CATSLGGQGNNEQFF	TGTGCCACCTCCTTGGGGGGACAGGGCAACAATGAGCAGTTCTTC
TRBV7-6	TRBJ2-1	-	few	CASSSPLSGPFGDEQFF	TGTGCCAGCAGCTCTCCTCTTAGCGGACCATTTGGGGATGAGCAGTTCTTC
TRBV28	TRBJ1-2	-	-	CASSFSPYGYTF	TGTGCCAGCAGTTTTAGCCCCTATGGCTACACCTTC
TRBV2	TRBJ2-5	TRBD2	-	CASRGGRTSGGETQYF	TGTGCCAGCAGAGGAGGGAGGACTAGCGGCGGAGAGACCCAGTACTTC
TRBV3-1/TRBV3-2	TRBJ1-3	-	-	CASSQVGSSGNTIYF	TGTGCCAGCAGCCAAGTTGGTAGCTCTGGAAACACCATATATTTT
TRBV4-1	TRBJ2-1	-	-	CASSQEGQGFGNEQFF	TGCGCCAGCAGCCAAGAAGGGCAGGGCTTCGGCAATGAGCAGTTCTTC
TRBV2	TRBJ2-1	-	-	CASSEAWQEPYNEQFF	TGTGCCAGCAGTGAAGCGTGGCAGGAACCCTACAATGAGCAGTTCTTC
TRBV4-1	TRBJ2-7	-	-	CASSQESVWLSTSYEQYF	TGCGCCAGCAGCCAAGAATCTGTATGGCTTTCCACGTCCTACGAGCAGTACTTC
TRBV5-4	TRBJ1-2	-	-	CASSPDQGSYGYTF	TGTGCCAGCAGCCCCGACCAGGGGAGCTATGGCTACACCTTC
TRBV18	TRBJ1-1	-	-	CASSSRGMNTEAFF	TGTGCCAGCTCATCCAGGGGCATGAACACTGAAGCTTTCTTT
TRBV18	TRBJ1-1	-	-	CASSPTGPEAFF	TGTGCCAGCTCACCTACAGGGCCAGAAGCTTTCTTT
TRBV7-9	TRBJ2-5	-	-	CASSFSPGQETQYF	TGTGCCAGCAGCTTCTCCCCCGGCCAAGAGACCCAGTACTTC
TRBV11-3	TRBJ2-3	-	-	CASSRTSGRSTDTQYF	TGTGCCAGCAGCCGGACCTCGGGGAGGAGCACAGATACGCAGTATTTT
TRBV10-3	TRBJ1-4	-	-	CAISEGGVTNEKLFF	TGTGCCATCAGTGAAGGAGGGGTAACTAATGAAAAACTGTTTTTT
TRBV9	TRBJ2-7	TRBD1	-	CASSRGAGGDHEQYF	TGTGCCAGCAGCCGAGGGGCAGGGGGAGACCACGAGCAGTACTTC
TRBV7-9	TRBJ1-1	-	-	CASSQQMNTEAFF	TGTGCCAGCAGCCAACAGATGAACACTGAAGCTTTCTTT
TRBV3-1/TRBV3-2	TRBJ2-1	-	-	CASSQEGRYEQFF	TGTGCCAGCAGCCAAGAGGGGCGTTATGAGCAGTTCTTC
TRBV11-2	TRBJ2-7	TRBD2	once	CASSFSYSGSGAFYEQYF	TGTGCCAGCAGCTTTTCGTATTCGGGTAGCGGGGCTTTCTACGAGCAGTACTTC
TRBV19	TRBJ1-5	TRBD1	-	CASRDRGFQPQHF	TGTGCCAGCCGGGACAGGGGATTTCAGCCCCAGCATTTT
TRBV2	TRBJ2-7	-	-	CASSEVEGWEQYF	TGTGCCAGCAGCGAGGTGGAGGGCTGGGAGCAGTACTTC
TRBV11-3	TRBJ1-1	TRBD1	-	CASSRDRVTEAFF	TGTGCCAGCAGCCGGGACAGGGTCACTGAAGCTTTCTTT
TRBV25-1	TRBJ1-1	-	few	CASSEDTFRTEAFF	TGTGCCAGCAGTGAAGACACGTTCCGCACTGAAGCTTTCTTT
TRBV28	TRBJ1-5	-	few	CASSGGAGVKPQHF	TGTGCCAGCAGCGGGGGGGCTGGGGTAAAGCCCCAGCATTTT
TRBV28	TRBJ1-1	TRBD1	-	CASSYIDRAAVEAFF	TGTGCCAGCAGCTATATTGACAGGGCGGCTGTTGAAGCTTTCTTT
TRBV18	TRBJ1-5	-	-	CASSGDSNQPQHF	TGTGCCAGCTCCGGGGATAGCAATCAGCCCCAGCATTTT
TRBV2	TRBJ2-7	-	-	CASSDYFGQLYEQYF	TGTGCCAGCAGTGATTACTTCGGACAACTCTACGAGCAGTACTTC
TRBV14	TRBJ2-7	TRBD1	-	CASSQETGVVEQYF	TGTGCCAGCAGCCAAGAGACAGGGGTGGTCGAGCAGTACTTC
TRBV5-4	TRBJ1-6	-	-	CATQENSPLHF	TGTGCCACGCAGGAAAATTCACCCCTCCACTTT
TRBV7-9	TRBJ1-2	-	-	CASSLGASYGYTF	TGTGCCAGCAGCTTAGGGGCTTCCTATGGCTACACCTTC
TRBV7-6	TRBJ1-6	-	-	CASSKRGSWDSPLHF	TGTGCCAGCAGCAAACGGGGTAGCTGGGATTCACCCCTCCACTTT
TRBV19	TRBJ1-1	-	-	CASSPTGLNTEAFF	TGTGCCAGTAGTCCTACAGGGCTTAACACTGAAGCTTTCTTT
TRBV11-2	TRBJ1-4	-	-	CASSLTATNEKLFF	TGTGCCAGCAGCTTGACAGCAACTAATGAAAAACTGTTTTTT
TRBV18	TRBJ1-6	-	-	CASSPNAGDNSPLHF	TGTGCCAGCTCACCTAATGCGGGAGATAATTCACCCCTCCACTTT
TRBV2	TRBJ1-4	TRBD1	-	CATNQGARVWGEKLFF	TGTGCCACCAACCAGGGGGCGCGGGTGTGGGGTGAAAAACTGTTTTTT
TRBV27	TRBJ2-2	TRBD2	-	CASSFSSGLAGGTGELFF	TGTGCCAGCAGTTTTAGTTCGGGGCTAGCGGGAGGCACCGGGGAGCTGTTTTTT
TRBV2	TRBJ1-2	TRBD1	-	CAILRQGGHHTF	TGTGCCATTCTTAGACAGGGAGGTCACCACACCTTC
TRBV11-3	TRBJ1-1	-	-	CASSLGQNTEAFF	TGTGCCAGCAGCCTGGGACAGAACACTGAAGCTTTCTTT
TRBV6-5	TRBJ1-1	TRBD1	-	CASSNLGQPNTEAFF	TGTGCCAGCAGTAACCTGGGACAGCCTAACACTGAAGCTTTCTTT
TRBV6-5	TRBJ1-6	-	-	CASSYSRGYSPLHF	TGTGCCAGCAGTTACTCGCGGGGGTACTCACCCCTCCACTTT
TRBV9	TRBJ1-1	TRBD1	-	CASSVGARGQGVTTEAFF	TGTGCCAGCAGCGTAGGGGCTAGGGGACAGGGAGTTACCACTGAAGCTTTCTTT
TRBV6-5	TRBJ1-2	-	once	CASRPRLTGPGYTF	TGTGCCAGCAGACCGAGACTTACAGGGCCTGGCTACACCTTC
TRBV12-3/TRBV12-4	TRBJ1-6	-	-	CASSRVINSPLHF	TGTGCCAGCAGCCGGGTGATTAATTCACCCCTCCACTTT
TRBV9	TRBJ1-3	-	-	CASSVQAVQSLSGNTIYF	TGTGCCAGCAGCGTCCAGGCCGTACAGTCACTCTCTGGAAACACCATATATTTT
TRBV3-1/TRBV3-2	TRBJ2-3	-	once	CASSQDWALEGGTDTQYF	TGTGCCAGCAGCCAAGATTGGGCCCTCGAGGGAGGCACAGATACGCAGTATTTT